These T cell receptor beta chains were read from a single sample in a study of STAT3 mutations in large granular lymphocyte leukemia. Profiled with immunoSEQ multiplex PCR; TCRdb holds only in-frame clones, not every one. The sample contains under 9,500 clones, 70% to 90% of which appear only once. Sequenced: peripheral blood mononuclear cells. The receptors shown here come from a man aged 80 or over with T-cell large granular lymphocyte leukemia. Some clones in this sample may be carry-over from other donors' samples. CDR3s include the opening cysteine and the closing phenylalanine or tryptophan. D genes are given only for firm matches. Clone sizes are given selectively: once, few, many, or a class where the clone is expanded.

CAIRGGSDPDNSPLHF,TGTGCCATCAGGGGAGGATCTGACCCCGATAATTCACCCCTCCACTTT,-,TRBJ1-6,16,-,TRBV10-3
CASSVDGLVRGSEQYF,TGCGCCAGCAGCGTTGATGGACTAGTTCGGGGTAGCGAGCAGTACTTC,TRBD2,TRBJ2-7,16,-,TRBV5-1
CASRSEVSEQYF,TGCGCCAGCAGGTCAGAGGTCTCCGAGCAGTACTTC,-,TRBJ2-7,12,-,TRBV5-1
CSVKKSGGARETQYF,TGCAGCGTTAAGAAAAGCGGGGGGGCGAGAGAGACCCAGTACTTC,TRBD2,TRBJ2-5,15,-,TRBV29-1
CASSVASGLSTDTQYF,TGTGCCAGCAGCGTGGCCAGCGGGTTGTCCACAGATACGCAGTATTTT,-,TRBJ2-3,16,-,TRBV5-4
CASSLVPGQYSGNTIYF,TGTGCCAGCAGCTTAGTCCCAGGGCAGTACTCTGGAAACACCATATATTTT,-,TRBJ1-3,17,-,TRBV7-2
CASSQEPSQGRDF,TGCGCCAGCAGCCAAGAGCCCAGCCAGGGCAGAGACTTC,-,TRBJ1-2,13,-,TRBV4-1
CSVAVRDRYTF,TGCAGCGTTGCGGTCAGGGATCGCTACACCTTC,-,TRBJ1-2,11,-,TRBV29-1
CAWSPRGDYEQYF,TGTGCCTGGAGCCCTCGGGGAGACTACGAGCAGTACTTC,-,TRBJ2-7,13,-,TRBV30
CASREAGGQPQHF,TGTGCCAGCAGAGAGGCAGGGGGACAGCCCCAGCATTTT,TRBD1,TRBJ1-5,13,-,TRBV6-5
CASSFRGQGNYGYTF,TGTGCCAGCAGCTTCCGGGGACAGGGAAACTATGGCTACACCTTC,TRBD1,TRBJ1-2,15,medium-sized,TRBV5-5
CASSPQGSLISQLFF,TGTGCCAGCAGCCCCCAGGGCAGCCTAATTTCACAACTGTTTTTT,-,TRBJ1-4,15,-,TRBV5-8
CASSYHRVDQPQHF,TGTGCCAGCAGTTATCATCGGGTCGATCAGCCCCAGCATTTT,-,TRBJ1-5,14,-,TRBV6-5
CASSLVPGQGDSPLHF,TGTGCCAGCAGCTTGGTCCCGGGACAGGGTGATTCACCCCTCCACTTT,TRBD1,TRBJ1-6,16,-,TRBV5-6
CASSFQQGGQETQYF,TGTGCCAGCAGCTTTCAACAGGGTGGGCAAGAGACCCAGTACTTC,-,TRBJ2-5,15,-,TRBV7-2
CASSVDREGTEAFF,TGTGCCAGCAGTGTTGACAGGGAAGGCACTGAAGCTTTCTTT,TRBD1,TRBJ1-1,14,-,TRBV2
CASRVQGPQSAGELFF,TGTGCCAGTAGGGTACAGGGGCCCCAAAGCGCCGGGGAGCTGTTTTTT,TRBD1,TRBJ2-2,16,-,TRBV19
CASSRDRGSYQPQHF,TGTGCCAGCAGTCGGGACAGGGGATCCTATCAGCCCCAGCATTTT,TRBD1,TRBJ1-5,15,-,TRBV28
CASTNRGSTDTQYF,TGCGCCAGCACCAACAGGGGGTCCACAGATACGCAGTATTTT,TRBD1,TRBJ2-3,14,-,TRBV5-1
CASSLGEITEAFF,TGTGCCAGCAGCTTAGGTGAGATCACTGAAGCTTTCTTT,-,TRBJ1-1,13,-,TRBV5-4
CASSEQQGRTEAFF,TGTGCCAGCAGTGAACAGCAGGGACGGACTGAAGCTTTCTTT,-,TRBJ1-1,14,-,TRBV6-1
CASSPGLDYGYTF,TGTGCCAGCAGCCCGGGCTTAGACTATGGCTACACCTTC,-,TRBJ1-2,13,once,TRBV5-8
CASTIRGVLLPQHF,TGTGCCAGCACCATCCGGGGGGTTTTGCTGCCCCAGCATTTT,-,TRBJ1-5,14,-,TRBV28
CASSQDRGSTDTQYF,TGTGCCAGCAGCCAAGATCGTGGTAGCACAGATACGCAGTATTTT,-,TRBJ2-3,15,-,TRBV4-2
CASSSTGTGGAGELFF,TGTGCCAGTAGTTCTACCGGGACAGGGGGGGCCGGGGAGCTGTTTTTT,TRBD1,TRBJ2-2,16,-,TRBV19
CASSSGGSPPRTDTQYF,TGTGCCAGCAGTAGCGGGGGGTCCCCCCCCCGCACAGATACGCAGTATTTT,TRBD2,TRBJ2-3,17,-,TRBV5-4
CASSLGRTGSWETQYF,TGCGCCAGCAGCTTGGGCAGGACCGGATCCTGGGAGACCCAGTACTTC,-,TRBJ2-5,16,-,TRBV5-1
CASSTYEQYF,TGTGCCAGCAGTACCTACGAGCAGTACTTC,-,TRBJ2-7,10,-,TRBV28
CSARGGSGDTIYF,TGCAGCGCCCGAGGGGGATCGGGGGACACCATATATTTT,-,TRBJ1-3,13,-,TRBV29-1
CAIRGENQPQHF,TGTGCCATCAGGGGGGAGAATCAGCCCCAGCATTTT,-,TRBJ1-5,12,-,TRBV10-3
CASRPTGTSMYNEQFF,TGTGCCAGTAGACCAACCGGGACTAGCATGTACAATGAGCAGTTCTTC,TRBD2,TRBJ2-1,16,-,TRBV19
CASTVVYNSPLHF,TGTGCCAGCACGGTGGTTTATAATTCACCCCTCCACTTT,-,TRBJ1-6,13,-,TRBV28
CASSFDRGPYNEQFF,TGCGCCAGCAGCTTCGACAGGGGTCCCTACAATGAGCAGTTCTTC,TRBD1,TRBJ2-1,15,once,TRBV5-1
CASSQVVLNSNQPQHF,TGCGCCAGCAGCCAAGTTGTCCTTAATAGCAATCAGCCCCAGCATTTT,-,TRBJ1-5,16,-,TRBV4-1
CAWSVTYEAFF,TGTGCCTGGAGTGTGACGTATGAAGCTTTCTTT,-,TRBJ1-1,11,-,TRBV30
CASSTQGVSATEAFF,TGTGCCAGCAGCACCCAAGGGGTTTCGGCCACTGAAGCTTTCTTT,-,TRBJ1-1,15,few,TRBV7-9
CASRQTEFPNTEAFF,TGTGCCAGCAGGCAAACAGAATTCCCGAACACTGAAGCTTTCTTT,-,TRBJ1-1,15,-,TRBV6-5
CASSSPGTVGKLFF,TGTGCCAGCAGCTCCCCCGGGACCGTGGGAAAACTGTTTTTT,-,TRBJ1-4,14,-,TRBV5-4
CASSQGDRVGEQYF,TGCGCCAGCAGCCAAGGGGACAGGGTAGGCGAGCAGTACTTC,TRBD1,TRBJ2-7,14,-,TRBV4-3
CATSGTSSRGEQYF,TGTGCCACTTCCGGGACTAGCAGCAGAGGTGAGCAGTACTTC,TRBD2,TRBJ2-7,14,-,TRBV10-3
CASSETRQGGGYTF,TGTGCCAGCAGTGAAACCCGACAGGGCGGTGGCTACACCTTC,TRBD1,TRBJ1-2,14,-,TRBV2
CASSPPPGEFNYGYTF,TGTGCCAGCAGCCCCCCTCCGGGGGAGTTCAACTATGGCTACACCTTC,-,TRBJ1-2,16,-,TRBV5-4
CASSPYAGPNTGELFF,TGTGCCAGCTCACCTTATGCGGGGCCCAACACCGGGGAGCTGTTTTTT,-,TRBJ2-2,16,-,TRBV18
CASSSGLAGRNEQFF,TGTGCCAGCAGTTCGGGACTAGCGGGGAGGAATGAGCAGTTCTTC,TRBD2,TRBJ2-1,15,-,TRBV27
CASSLFWAGGPTNTDTQYF,TGTGCCAGCAGCCTGTTCTGGGCGGGGGGACCCACAAACACAGATACGCAGTATTTT,TRBD2,TRBJ2-3,19,-,TRBV5-4
CASKRGGARLGNTIYF,TGTGCCAGTAAGAGAGGGGGGGCGCGTCTTGGAAACACCATATATTTT,-,TRBJ1-3,16,-,TRBV6-6
CATQGSGNTIYF,TGTGCCACCCAGGGTTCTGGAAACACCATATATTTT,-,TRBJ1-3,12,-,TRBV10-3
CASSLTGFRVWYEQYF,TGTGCCAGCAGCTTAACAGGGTTTAGGGTTTGGTACGAGCAGTACTTC,-,TRBJ2-7,16,-,TRBV7-3
CASSLGGGETQYF,TGTGCCAGCAGCTTAGGAGGAGGGGAGACCCAGTACTTC,-,TRBJ2-5,13,-,TRBV7-9